What follows is one T cell receptor beta chain and its context. Its recognized antigen is unknown. There are no base qualities to consult, and no much larger clone falls within one base. TCRbeta CDR3 regions were amplified from genomic DNA using the immunoSEQ Assay, a bias-controlled multiplex PCR. In the original analysis: The number of nucleated cells in each sample was estimated from the amplification of reference gene primers within the assay. Sequence reads were collapsed and filtered to measure the absolute abundance of every unique TCRbeta CDR3 rearrangement. For each sample, productive Simpson clonality was calculated as the square root of Simpson's diversity index over productive rearrangements. The clones in this table, taken by TCRdb from immuneACCESS, are in-frame only. Not every clone is retained; where verified, under half of the shortfall comes from an unresolved V gene, and the cause of the rest is unknown. That table is the source of V, J and clone size, and D and trimming were worked out from the DNA. For this sample the table gives about 75,000 clones, of which more than 65% were detected only once. The ten largest clones add up to roughly 5.9% of the sample.

V and J lose 0 bases and 0 bases, and a span of 6 bases separates them. Measured from the cysteine to the phenylalanine, the CDR3 is 16 residues long. This entry keeps only the CDR3 DNA: 48 bases, framed from base 1. The germline V gene provides CDR1 MDHEN and CDR2 SYDVKM. The data derive from a study of blood T cell repertoires in COVID-19 (dated by TCRdb to the early 2020s). Describing the broader study: Collaborator samples came from the United States, Italy and Spain and covered acute and convalescent phases of COVID-19. The material from the prospective study consisted of cDNA or gDNA derived from T cells, B-cell-depleted T cells, or PBMCs. The dataset comprised deeply sampled blood TCRbeta repertoires from subjects exposed to, actively infected with, or recovered from COVID-19. A freely available public database, intended as a resource for researchers studying the immune response to SARS-CoV-2, is where the repertoires were released. The samples were drawn from the first 160 participants of the ongoing ImmuneRACE study and from roughly 1,300 subjects provided by 6 global collaborators. A de-identified subject ID, COVID-19 status, age in years and sex were almost always included in the sample metadata. HLA class I and class II types, where available, came from metadata supplied by the sample provider rather than from assay-based typing. General conclusions and limits of the study: Clinical and demographic metadata were provided uncurated, with the amount varying by source and participant.

Each collaborating institution followed its own protocols to collect whole blood in K2EDTA tubes. For TCRbeta analysis, collaborator samples were shipped as frozen whole blood, as isolated PBMCs, or as DNA extracted from either sample type. The chain was built from TRBV28 and TRBJ2-6; the D gene identity is not certain. The TCR comes from a woman of 80 years or more with active or convalescent COVID-19. Sequencing used peripheral blood. The DNA sequence follows: TGTGCCAGCAGTTTATGGCTTAGCTCTGGGGCCAACGTCCTGACTTTC. This sequence encodes CASSLWLSSGANVLTF.